These 25 T cell receptor beta chains were all obtained from the same sample, sequenced in a study of T cell responses to AZD1222 COVID-19 vaccine. Generated by immunoSEQ multiplex PCR, the TCRdb table keeps only in-frame clones and is missing some. The table includes under 200,000 clones, about 88% detected once. Specimen: peripheral blood, collected 28 days after the second AZD1222 dose. Every receptor here comes from an adult who received the AZD1222 COVID-19 vaccine.

The chain is built from TRBV19 and TRBJ2-7; the match to TRBD2 covers 7 bases. There are 12 residues in the CDR3. Germline loops: CDR1 LNHDA, CDR2 SQIVND (reference sequence). J was trimmed by 3 bases and V by 5 bases; bases with no gene match: 1. The CDR3 nucleotides read TGTGCCAGTAGTCCGGGGGGCTACGAGCAGTACTTC. This encodes CASSPGGYEQYF.

This chain uses TRBV6-5 with TRBJ2-7, with 13 bases lining up with TRBD2. The CDR3 is 16 amino acids. Germline CDR1 MNHEY, CDR2 SVGAGI. J lost 7 bases, V lost 0 bases, and 6 bases had no gene match. The CDR3 sequence is CASSYSSGLAGVEQYF. CDR3 DNA sequence: TGTGCCAGCAGTTACTCCTCTGGACTAGCGGGAGTTGAGCAGTACTTC.

This chain's CDR3 is CATSDLGGPGETQYF. Here the CDR3 DNA reads TGTGCCACCAGTGATTTGGGCGGACCAGGTGAGACCCAGTACTTC. The chain has TRBV24-1 and TRBJ2-5; D is uncertain. Trimming removed 0 bases from V and 5 bases from J, with 12 bases in between. Per the germline V gene, CDR1 is KGHDR and CDR2 is SFDVKD. This CDR3 comprises 15 residues.

The genes are TRBV28 and TRBJ1-6; D is perhaps TRBD1 (5 bases). CDR3 length: 15 amino acids. Germline lookup yields CDR1 MDHEN and CDR2 SYDVKM. The ends were cut back, 1 base at V and 9 bases at J, with 13 bases in the middle. The CDR3 DNA sequence: TGTGCCAGCAGTTTATCCCCCGGGGCGACTTCACCCCTCCACTTT. Translation: CASSLSPGATSPLHF.

This clone was detected only a few times. The J gene is TRBJ1-4, the V gene TRBV7-9; D might be TRBD1 (5 bases). Germline V gene sequence: CDR1 SEHNR, CDR2 FQNEAQ (reference sequence). V was trimmed by 1 base and J by 7 bases, leaving 13 bases between them. The CDR3 totals 15 residues. This chain's CDR3 is CASSLGGEVREKLFF. The CDR3, as DNA: TGTGCCAGCAGCTTAGGAGGGGAAGTCCGTGAAAAACTGTTTTTT.

CDR3 DNA: TGTGCCAGCAGTTTAAGGGGCCCCGGGGCCTACGAGCAGTACTTC. This encodes CASSLRGPGAYEQYF. The chain uses TRBV27 and TRBJ2-7; D could derive from TRBD1 or TRBD2 (5 bases each). Germline V gene sequence: CDR1 MNHEY, CDR2 SMNVEV (reference sequence). Between the trimmed V and J ends, which lost 2 bases and 2 bases, there was a span of 13 bases. The CDR3 is 15 residues long.

The chain uses TRBV24-1 and TRBJ2-1; the D is unclear. V lost 9 bases to trimming and J lost 1 base, with 6 bases between them. The CDR3 is 12 residues long. Germline V gives CDR1 KGHDR, CDR2 SFDVKD. CDR3: CATRSSYNEQFF. The CDR3 DNA sequence: TGTGCCACCCGGTCTTCCTACAATGAGCAGTTCTTC.

The chain joins TRBV7-9 to TRBJ2-3; 9 nucleotides agree with TRBD1. Germline V gene sequence: CDR1 SEHNR, CDR2 FQNEAQ (reference sequence). With 1 base clipped from V and 4 bases from J, the junction kept 9 bases outside the gene matches. This CDR3 comprises 17 residues. The CDR3 sequence is CASSLGMTGGEADTQYF. As DNA, the CDR3 is TGTGCCAGCAGCTTAGGGATGACAGGGGGTGAGGCAGATACGCAGTATTTT.

The chain is built from TRBV7-3 and TRBJ1-2; 7 bases match TRBD1. The germline V gene encodes CDR1 SGHTA and CDR2 FQGTGA. V shed 5 bases and J 4 bases; nucleotides not matched to a gene: 19. This CDR3 spans 18 amino acids. CDR3 sequence (DNA): TGTGCCAGCAGCCCGCTTCCGCCCTCGGACAGGTCGTCCTATGGCTACACCTTC. Amino acid sequence: CASSPLPPSDRSSYGYTF.

This chain joins TRBV3-1 (or the pseudogene TRBV3-2) and TRBJ1-3; maybe TRBD1 (5 bases). The CDR3 spans 18 residues. Looked up from germline, CDR1 is LGHDT and CDR2 is YNNKEL (reference sequence). Trimming pared 4 bases from V and 0 bases from J, leaving 19 bases between. The CDR3 bases are TGTGCCAGCAGCCGTATCACGGGGCCGGGTAGCTCTGGAAACACCATATATTTT. This translates into CASSRITGPGSSGNTIYF.

The chain uses TRBV5-1 and TRBJ1-1; D possibly corresponds to TRBD1 (6 bases). The CDR3 is made up of 15 amino acids. V dropped 4 bases and J dropped 1 base, with 14 bases sitting between them. Germline CDR1 is SGHRS and CDR2 is YFSETQ. The CDR3 sequence: CASSPGGQPNTEAFF. As DNA, the CDR3 is TGCGCCAGCAGCCCGGGAGGACAGCCGAACACTGAAGCTTTCTTT.

V is TRBV7-9 and J is TRBJ2-1; 9 bases agree with TRBD2. Per germline, CDR1 SEHNR and CDR2 FQNEAQ (reference sequence). V lost 7 bases, J lost 4 bases, and 5 bases stayed unmatched. The CDR3 extends over 14 amino acids. Written as DNA, the CDR3 is TGTGCCAGCATCGGGGGACTAGCATACAATGAGCAGTTCTTC. The encoded protein is CASIGGLAYNEQFF.

This chain connects TRBV27 to TRBJ2-5; TRBD2 agrees at 9 bases. Germline CDR1 reads MNHEY; CDR2 reads SMNVEV (reference sequence). V shed 5 bases and J 2 bases; nucleotides not matched to a gene: 9. There are 16 residues in the CDR3. CDR3 sequence reads: CASSDIAGAPQETQYF. For the CDR3, the DNA is TGTGCCAGCAGTGATATAGCGGGAGCCCCGCAAGAGACCCAGTACTTC.

V usage is TRBV12-3 or TRBV12-4 and J usage is TRBJ2-7; D possibly corresponds to TRBD2 (5 bases). V was cut by 10 bases and J by 3 bases, with 16 bases left in between. The CDR3 length is 13 residues. CDR3 DNA: TGTGCCACCGGTCCGGGGAATTTCTACGAGCAGTACTTC. It yields the protein CATGPGNFYEQYF.

V is TRBV30 and J is TRBJ1-5; D is perhaps TRBD1 (5 bases). Germline lookup yields CDR1 GTSNPN and CDR2 SVGIG (reference sequence). There are 13 residues in the CDR3. V was cut by 2 bases and J by 7 bases, with 12 bases left in between. CDR3 sequence (DNA): TGTGCCTGGAGTCGGGGGGAGCGGCAGCCCCAGCATTTT. It translates to CAWSRGERQPQHF.

This clone was seen a handful of times. The chain recombines TRBV3-1 (or the pseudogene TRBV3-2) with TRBJ2-1, with 11 bases matching TRBD2. The J segment lost 0 bases and the V segment lost 6 bases, leaving 10 bases of the junction unmatched. The CDR3 length is 18 residues. Germline assignment: CDR1 LGHDT and CDR2 YNNKEL (reference sequence). The chain's CDR3 is CASSRRTSGPSSYNEQFF. The CDR3 bases are TGTGCCAGCAGTCGACGGACTAGCGGGCCGAGCTCCTACAATGAGCAGTTCTTC.

J is TRBJ1-1 and V is TRBV30, with 7 nucleotides matching TRBD1. V lost 4 bases and J lost 3; bases outside the gene matches: 5. The CDR3 loop spans 13 amino acids. The V gene's germline CDR1 is GTSNPN and CDR2 SVGIG (reference sequence). This CDR3 reads CAWNLQGYTEAFF. Written as DNA, the CDR3 is TGTGCCTGGAACCTACAGGGGTACACTGAAGCTTTCTTT.

CDR3 coding DNA: TGTGCCAGCAGCCGAGGGGGAAGCTCCTACGAGCAGTACTTC. Amino acids: CASSRGGSSYEQYF. The chain carries TRBV11-1 and TRBJ2-7; a weak D match, TRBD1 (6 bases). CDR3 length: 14 amino acids. The germline CDR1 and CDR2 sequences are SGHAT and FQDESV (reference sequence). The V and J ends lost 5 bases and 0 bases respectively, with 11 bases between them. The full variable domain, completed using reference TRBV11-1 and TRBJ2-7, is EAEVAQSPRYKITEKSQAVAFWCDPISGHATLYWYRQILGQGPELLVQFQDESVVDDSQLPKDRFSAERLKGVDSTLKIQPAELGDSAMYLCASSRGGSSYEQYFGPGTRLTVT.

This rearrangement joins TRBV5-4 to TRBJ2-7; TRBD2 aligns across 13 bases. From germline, CDR1 is SGHNT and CDR2 YYREEE (reference sequence). This CDR3 region has 18 residues. The V segment lost 0 bases and the J segment 3 bases; nucleotides outside the gene matches: 9. As DNA, the CDR3 is TGTGCCAGCAGCTTGGAAATGGGACTAGCGGGACGACTCTACGAGCAGTACTTC. Amino acids: CASSLEMGLAGRLYEQYF. Based on the CDR3 plus reference TRBV5-4 and TRBJ2-7, the full variable domain is ETGVTQSPTHLIKTRGQQVTLRCSSQSGHNTVSWYQQALGQGPQFIFQYYREEENGRGNFPPRFSGLQFPNYSSELNVNALELDDSALYLCASSLEMGLAGRLYEQYFGPGTRLTVT.

The V gene is TRBV6-2 or TRBV6-3, the J gene TRBJ2-7; D is ambiguous. Trimming took 3 bases from V and 5 from J, leaving 5 bases between them. CDR1 and CDR2 (germline): MNHEY, SVGEGT. This CDR3 has 11 amino acids. CDR3 DNA sequence: TGTGCCAGCAGTTATTGGGACGAGCAGTACTTC. It yields the protein CASSYWDEQYF.

J is TRBJ2-3 and V is TRBV2; TRBD2 matches 8 bases. CDR3 length equals 17 residues. Germline loops: CDR1 SNHLY, CDR2 FYNNEI. After removal of 5 bases from V and 3 bases from J, the junction contained 13 bases not matched to a gene. The CDR3 bases are TGTGCCAGCAGTTCCGGGAGGGGAGGGGATGGGACAGATACGCAGTATTTT. Its protein is CASSSGRGGDGTDTQYF.

This CDR3 reads CASSLGGAYNEQFF. In nucleotides, the CDR3 is TGTGCCAGCAGCTTAGGGGGGGCCTACAATGAGCAGTTCTTC. This rearrangement joins TRBV11-2 to TRBJ2-1; a possible D gene is TRBD2 (6 bases). The V and J ends lost 1 base and 2 bases respectively, with 6 bases between them. This CDR3 has 14 amino acids. The germline V gene encodes CDR1 SGHAT and CDR2 FQNNGV.

The V and J genes are TRBV30 and TRBJ2-1; D gene unclear. This CDR3 has 14 amino acids. Trimming removed 3 bases from V and 0 bases from J, with 9 bases in between. From germline, CDR1 is GTSNPN and CDR2 SVGIG (reference sequence). The CDR3 here is CAWRGSSSYNEQFF. CDR3 bases: TGTGCCTGGAGGGGGTCGAGCTCCTACAATGAGCAGTTCTTC. The whole variable domain, remainder taken from reference TRBV30 and TRBJ2-1, is SQTIHQWPATLVQPVGSPLSLECTVEGTSNPNLYWYRQAAGRGLQLLFYSVGIGQISSEVPQNLSASRPQDRQFILSSKKLLLSDSGFYLCAWRGSSSYNEQFFGPGTRLTVL.

The V gene is TRBV5-1, the J gene TRBJ2-6, with 9 bases matching TRBD1. Trimming took 3 bases from V and 0 from J; bases not matched to a gene: 16. The CDR3 length is 21 residues. The germline gives CDR1 SGHRS, CDR2 YFSETQ. This CDR3 reads CASSYLDLGTGSYSGANVLTF. The CDR3, as DNA: TGCGCCAGCAGCTACTTAGACCTTGGGACAGGGAGTTACTCTGGGGCCAACGTCCTGACTTTC.

The chain carries TRBV5-4 and TRBJ2-2; possibly TRBD1 or TRBD2 for D (5 bases each). CDR3 length: 14 amino acids. V was cut by 3 bases and J by 6 bases, with 12 bases left in between. CDR1 is SGHNT, CDR2 YYREEE, per germline (reference sequence). The CDR3 sequence is CASSSGTRPGELFF. CDR3 in DNA: TGTGCCAGCAGCTCCGGGACCCGACCCGGGGAGCTGTTTTTT.